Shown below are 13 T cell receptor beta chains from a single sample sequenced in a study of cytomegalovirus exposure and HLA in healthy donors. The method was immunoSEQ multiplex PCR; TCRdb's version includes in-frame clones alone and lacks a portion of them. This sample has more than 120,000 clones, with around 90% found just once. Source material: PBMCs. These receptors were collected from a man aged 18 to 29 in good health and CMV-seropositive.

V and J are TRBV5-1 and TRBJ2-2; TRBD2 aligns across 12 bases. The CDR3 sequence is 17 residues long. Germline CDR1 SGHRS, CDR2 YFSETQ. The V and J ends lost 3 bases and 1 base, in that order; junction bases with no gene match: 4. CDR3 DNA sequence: TGCGCCAGCAGCTCCCCGGGACTAGCGGGGAACACCGGGGAGCTGTTTTTT. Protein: CASSSPGLAGNTGELFF.

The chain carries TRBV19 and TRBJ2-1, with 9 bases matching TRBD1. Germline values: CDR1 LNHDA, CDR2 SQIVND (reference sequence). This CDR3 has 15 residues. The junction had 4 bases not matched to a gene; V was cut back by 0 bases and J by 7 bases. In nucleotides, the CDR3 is TGTGCCAGTAGTATAGAACAGGGGGCATGGAATGAGCAGTTCTTC. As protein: CASSIEQGAWNEQFF.

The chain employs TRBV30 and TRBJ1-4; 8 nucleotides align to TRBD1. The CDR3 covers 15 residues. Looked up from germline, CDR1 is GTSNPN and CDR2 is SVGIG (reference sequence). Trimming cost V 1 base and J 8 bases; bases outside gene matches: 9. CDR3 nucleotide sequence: TGTGCCTGGAGTGGACAGGGGAGTTTCTGGGAAAAACTGTTTTTT. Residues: CAWSGQGSFWEKLFF.

CDR3 in DNA: TGTGCCAGCAGCTTCGGAGCGGTAGATAGCAATCAGCCCCAGCATTTT. Its translation is CASSFGAVDSNQPQHF. V is TRBV7-9 and J is TRBJ1-5; D unclear. The CDR3 has 16 residues. Germline values: CDR1 SEHNR, CDR2 FQNEAQ (reference sequence). With 3 bases removed from V and 0 bases from J, the gap between germline ends came to 12 bases.

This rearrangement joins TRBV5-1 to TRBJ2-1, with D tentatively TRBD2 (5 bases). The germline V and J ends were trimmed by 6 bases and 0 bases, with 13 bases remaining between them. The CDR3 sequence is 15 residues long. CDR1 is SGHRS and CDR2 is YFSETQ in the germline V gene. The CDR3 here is CASTPGWSSYNEQFF. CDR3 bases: TGCGCCAGCACCCCGGGGTGGAGCTCCTACAATGAGCAGTTCTTC.

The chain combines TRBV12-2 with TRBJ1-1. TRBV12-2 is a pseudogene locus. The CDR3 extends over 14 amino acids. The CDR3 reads CASRLASPLTEAFF. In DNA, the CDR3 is TGTGCAAGTCGCTTAGCTAGTCCGTTAACTGAAGCTTTCTTT.

The CDR3 sequence: CASRYRDSFSYEQYF. The DNA of the CDR3 is TGTGCCAGCAGGTACCGGGACAGCTTCTCCTACGAGCAGTACTTC. The chain employs TRBV2 and TRBJ2-7, with 7 bases fitting TRBD1. The germline gives CDR1 SNHLY, CDR2 FYNNEI. The CDR3 spans 15 residues. V gave up 6 bases and J gave up 0 bases; unmatched junction bases: 8.

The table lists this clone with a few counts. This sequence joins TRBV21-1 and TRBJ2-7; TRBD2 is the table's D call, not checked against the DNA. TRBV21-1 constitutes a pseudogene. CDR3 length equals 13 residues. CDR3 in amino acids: CASRRRLWHEQYF. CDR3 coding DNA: TGTGCCAGCCGCAGACGACTTTGGCACGAGCAGTACTTC.

The CDR3 nucleotides are TGTGCCAGCAGTTGGCTCGAGTCAGGAACGTCCCAAGAGACCCAGTACTTC. Encoded protein: CASSWLESGTSQETQYF. The rearrangement uses TRBV28 and TRBJ2-5; D is ambiguous. V lost 4 bases and J lost 1, with 19 bases in between. This CDR3 has 17 residues. CDR1 and CDR2 from the germline V gene are MDHEN and SYDVKM.

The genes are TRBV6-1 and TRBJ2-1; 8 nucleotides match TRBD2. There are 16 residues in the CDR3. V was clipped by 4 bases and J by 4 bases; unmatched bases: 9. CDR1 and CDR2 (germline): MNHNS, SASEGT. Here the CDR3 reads CASSVGGGNGYNEQFF. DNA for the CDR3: TGTGCCAGCAGTGTCGGGGGGGGGAACGGGTACAATGAGCAGTTCTTC.

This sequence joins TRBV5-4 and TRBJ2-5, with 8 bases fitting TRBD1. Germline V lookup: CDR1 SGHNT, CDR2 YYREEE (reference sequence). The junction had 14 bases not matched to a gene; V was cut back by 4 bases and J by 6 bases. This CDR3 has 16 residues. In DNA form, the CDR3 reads TGTGCCAGCAGCCCATTGACAGGGGACCTCAAGAAGACCCAGTACTTC. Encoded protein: CASSPLTGDLKKTQYF. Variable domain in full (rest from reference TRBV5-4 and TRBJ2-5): ETGVTQSPTHLIKTRGQQVTLRCSSQSGHNTVSWYQQALGQGPQFIFQYYREEENGRGNFPPRFSGLQFPNYSSELNVNALELDDSALYLCASSPLTGDLKKTQYFGPGTRLLVL.

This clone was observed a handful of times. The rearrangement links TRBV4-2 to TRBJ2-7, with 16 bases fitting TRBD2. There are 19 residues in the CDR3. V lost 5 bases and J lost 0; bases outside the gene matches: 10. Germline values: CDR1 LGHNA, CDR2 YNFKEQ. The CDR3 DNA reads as TGTGCCAGCAGCTCCCAACCGGGACTAGCGGGGGGGCCCTCCTACGAGCAGTACTTC. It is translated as CASSSQPGLAGGPSYEQYF.

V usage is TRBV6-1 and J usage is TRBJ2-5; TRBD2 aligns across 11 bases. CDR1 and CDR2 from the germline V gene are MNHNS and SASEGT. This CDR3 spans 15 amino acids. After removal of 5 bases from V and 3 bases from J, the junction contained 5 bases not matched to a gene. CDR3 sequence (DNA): TGTGCCAGCAGTCCCTCACTAGCGGGAGAAGAGACCCAGTACTTC. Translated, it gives CASSPSLAGEETQYF.